Below, 13 T cell receptor beta chains from the same sample are listed, as sequenced in a study of PD-L1 blockade in urothelial cancer. Time point given: peripheral blood 6 weeks after treatment start. Profiling relied on immunoSEQ multiplex PCR, and the TCRdb table lists in-frame clones only, not all of them. The sample includes around 110,000 clones, more than 85% of them seen just once. The specimen comprised PBMCs, sampled around atezolizumab (anti-PD-L1) treatment. The source of these receptors is a man aged 55 to 69 with urothelial cancer.

This clone appeared once. The chain has TRBV6-1 and TRBJ1-5; 7 positions agree with TRBD1. The CDR3 covers 14 residues. V trimming: 6 bases; J trimming: 1 base; junction bases outside the gene matches: 3. The V gene's germline CDR1 is MNHNS and CDR2 SASEGT. The CDR3 DNA reads as TGTGCCAGCAGCGCGACAGGGAGCAATCAGCCCCAGCATTTT. The encoded protein is CASSATGSNQPQHF.

The gene calls are TRBV6-5 and TRBJ1-6; TRBD1 is a possible D gene (5 bases). The V gene lost 1 base and the J gene lost 8 bases, with 15 bases spanning the gap. Germline lookup yields CDR1 MNHEY and CDR2 SVGAGI. The CDR3 has 16 amino acids. The DNA of the CDR3 is TGTGCCAGCAGTTACTTCTTGGGGCGGGAACATTCACCCCTCCACTTT. This gives the protein CASSYFLGREHSPLHF.

The table lists this clone with a count of one. CDR3 protein: CATSRSTGGIKAFF. In DNA form, the CDR3 reads TGTGCCACCAGCAGATCGACAGGGGGCATAAAAGCTTTCTTT. V and J are TRBV15 and TRBJ1-1; 10 bases line up with TRBD1. CDR1 LNHNV and CDR2 YYDKDF come from the germline V gene (reference sequence). This CDR3 has 14 amino acids. The J segment lost 9 bases and the V segment lost 2 bases, leaving 6 bases of the junction unmatched. Looking up the rest from reference TRBV15 and TRBJ1-1 gives the full variable domain: DAMVIQNPRYQVTQFGKPVTLSCSQTLNHNVMYWYQQKSSQAPKLLFHYYDKDFNNEADTPDNFQSRRPNTSFCFLDIRSPGLGDTAMYLCATSRSTGGIKAFFGQGTRLTVV.

This clone was seen repeatedly, ten times or more. This chain links TRBV5-4 with TRBJ2-5; TRBD2 is a possible D gene (6 bases). Trimming left V 5 bases short and J 5 bases short, with 13 bases between. CDR3 length: 13 amino acids. Germline CDR1 SGHNT, CDR2 YYREEE (reference sequence). The CDR3 DNA reads as TGTGCCAGCAGGGGACTTTCAGGGGAGACCCAGTACTTC. Protein product: CASRGLSGETQYF.

This clone showed up just a few times. This rearrangement joins TRBV20-1 to TRBJ1-2, with TRBD1 matching 7 bases. The CDR3 has 11 amino acids. V shed 2 bases and J 8 bases; nucleotides not matched to a gene: 2. Germline V gene data show CDR1 as DFQATT and CDR2 as SNEGSKA (reference sequence). The CDR3 region has the DNA TGCAGTGCTAGAACAGGGGAAGGCTACACCTTC. Protein: CSARTGEGYTF.

This CDR3 reads CASSLADRGQETQYF. In DNA form, the CDR3 reads TGCGCCAGCAGCTTGGCAGACAGGGGGCAGGAGACCCAGTACTTC. The chain is built from TRBV5-1 and TRBJ2-5, with TRBD1 identical over 10 bases. J was trimmed by 5 bases and V by 0 bases; bases with no gene match: 4. Germline loops: CDR1 SGHRS, CDR2 YFSETQ. The CDR3 length is 15 residues.

This chain joins TRBV13 and TRBJ1-3; 8 positions agree with TRBD1. This CDR3 region has 16 residues. The germline gives CDR1 PRHDT, CDR2 FYEKMQ (reference sequence). The V gene end was trimmed by 3 bases and the J gene end by 3 bases; junction bases not matched to a gene: 7. For the CDR3, the DNA is TGTGCCAGCAGCTTGGGGGGGACAGGAGTTGGAAACACCATATATTTT. Its translation is CASSLGGTGVGNTIYF.

The rearrangement links TRBV2 to TRBJ2-2; tentative D call: TRBD2 (5 bases). Germline loops: CDR1 SNHLY, CDR2 FYNNEI. The CDR3 consists of 14 residues. V dropped 5 bases and J dropped 1 base, with 8 bases sitting between them. CDR3 nucleotide sequence: TGTGCCAGCAGTCCGGACTGGAACACCGGGGAGCTGTTTTTT. Its translation: CASSPDWNTGELFF.

The chain combines TRBV7-2 with TRBJ2-2; possible D gene TRBD1, 5 bases. CDR1 SGHTA and CDR2 FQGNSA come from the germline V gene. This CDR3 comprises 14 residues. V dropped 3 bases and J dropped 3 bases, with 8 bases sitting between them. The CDR3 sequence is CASSLGLDTGELFF. The CDR3 region has the DNA TGTGCCAGCAGCTTGGGGCTCGACACCGGGGAGCTGTTTTTT. Using reference TRBV7-2 and TRBJ2-2 for the parts outside the CDR3, the full variable domain is GAGVSQSPSNKVTEKGKDVELRCDPISGHTALYWYRQSLGQGLEFLIYFQGNSAPDKSGLPSDRFSAERTGGSVSTLTIQRTQQEDSAVYLCASSLGLDTGELFFGEGSRLTVL.

The V call is TRBV27, the J call TRBJ2-5; 7 nucleotides align to TRBD2. CDR1 and CDR2 (germline): MNHEY, SMNVEV (reference sequence). The CDR3 spans 13 residues. V trimming: 7 bases; J trimming: 5 bases; junction bases outside the gene matches: 7. The CDR3, as DNA: TGTGCCAGCACTAGCGGCGGTCGGGAGACCCAGTACTTC. As protein: CASTSGGRETQYF.

This chain links TRBV14 with TRBJ1-6; perhaps TRBD1 as D (5 bases). CDR3 length equals 14 residues. Germline V lookup: CDR1 SGHDN, CDR2 FVKESK. V dropped 4 bases and J dropped 9 bases, with 13 bases sitting between them. In DNA form, the CDR3 reads TGTGCCAGCAGCCGAGAAGGGGCAAGTTCACCCCTCCACTTT. Encoded protein: CASSREGASSPLHF.

V and J are TRBV4-2 and TRBJ2-2; possible D gene TRBD1, 8 bases. Trimming pared 2 bases from V and 5 bases from J, leaving 12 bases between. Germline V CDR1 and CDR2: LGHNA, YNFKEQ. The CDR3 covers 15 residues. The CDR3: CASSQYRGGTGELFF. CDR3 bases: TGTGCCAGCAGCCAATACAGGGGGGGGACCGGGGAGCTGTTTTTT.

The chain recombines TRBV19 with TRBJ2-7; 11 bases fit TRBD1. Per germline, CDR1 LNHDA and CDR2 SQIVND (reference sequence). There are 16 residues in the CDR3. The trim removed 8 bases at V and 7 bases at J, leaving 16 bases unmatched. The CDR3 bases are TGTGCCAGTCAATTTATTCCCGGGACAGGGGGGAGGGAGCAGTACTTC. It translates to CASQFIPGTGGREQYF. Full variable domain (missing parts from reference TRBV19 and TRBJ2-7): DGGITQSPKYLFRKEGQNVTLSCEQNLNHDAMYWYRQDPGQGLRLIYYSQIVNDFQKGDIAEGYSVSREKKESFPLTVTSAQKNPTAFYLCASQFIPGTGGREQYFGPGTRLTVT.